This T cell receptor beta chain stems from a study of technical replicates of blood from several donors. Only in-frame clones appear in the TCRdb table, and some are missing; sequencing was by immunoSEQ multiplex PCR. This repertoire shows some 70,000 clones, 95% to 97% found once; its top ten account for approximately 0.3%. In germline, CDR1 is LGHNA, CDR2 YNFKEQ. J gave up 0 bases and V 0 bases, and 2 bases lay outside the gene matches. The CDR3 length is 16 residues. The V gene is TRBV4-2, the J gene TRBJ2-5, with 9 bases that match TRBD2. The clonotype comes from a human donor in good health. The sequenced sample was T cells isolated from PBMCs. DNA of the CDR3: TGTGCCAGCAGCCAAGAAGGCGGGAGGGACCAAGAGACCCAGTACTTC. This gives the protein CASSQEGGRDQETQYF.